The count of the clone carrying this T cell receptor (beta chain) is one. As yet, its antigen is unknown. The ends were cut back, 2 bases at V and 8 bases at J, with 12 bases in the middle. The CDR3 extends over 13 amino acids. Germline V gene data show CDR1 as MGHRA and CDR2 as YSYEKL. 13 Jbeta primers and 60 Vbeta primers were used for the PCR. Per the study methods: Per a later analysis, the number of unique TCR beta chains was about 80 million, of which around 9.9 million were shared. Sequencing was performed with immunoSEQ multiplex PCR; in TCRdb, only in-frame clones are kept and a portion is missing. V, J and clone size were drawn from that table, and D and trimming were deduced from the DNA. This sample has some 85,000 clones, with over 70% found just once. The sample belongs to a study of cytomegalovirus exposure and HLA in healthy donors. Points from the study as a whole: TRBV6-2, TRBV6-3 and some other V segments were unresolvable in 87-base-pair reads.

The sequenced material came from PBMCs. The sequence was collected from a man aged 18 to 35 in good health and CMV-seropositive. The chain recombines TRBV4-1 with TRBJ1-1; D gene uncertain. The CDR3 is CASSQNMLREAFF. The CDR3 DNA is TGCGCCAGCAGCCAAAACATGCTCCGAGAAGCTTTCTTT.